Here is one TCR beta chain with its context. The clone's antigen remains unknown. No base-level quality is on record; no much larger clone is a single base apart. This record comes from a study of T cell responses to AZD1222 COVID-19 vaccine (dated by TCRdb to the early 2020s). Regarding the complete study: TCR sequencing covered 233 trial participants: roughly 200 given two doses of AZD1222 and 26 given two doses of MenACWY control vaccine. Enrollment into the trials was organized by age into subgroups of 18-55, 56-69 and 70-plus years, and those subgroups contained roughly 140, 27 and 60 TCR-sequenced participants, respectively.

Trimming costs V 8 bases and J 7 bases, and their ends lie 15 bases apart. Counted from cysteine to phenylalanine, this CDR3 has 13 amino acids. The entry retains the CDR3 DNA only, 39 bases that are in frame from base 1. The germline V gene supplies CDR1 ENHRY and CDR2 SYGVKD. What the study reported, not specific to this receptor: The whole spike protein was spanned by vaccine-associated CD4 TCRs, and dominant responses were seen in regions 160-218 and 743-854. Participants were mostly white British, with more females than males. The authors suggested clonal diversity may have been underestimated. No day 14 peak-response samples were available, so repertoires were characterized only after the peak T cell response. Conclusions about previously exposed vaccinees are limited because only five to seven AZD1222 recipients were SARS-CoV-2 seropositive at baseline. After two AZD1222 doses, spike-specific TCR breadth and depth were significantly higher than at day 0 and than in MenACWY recipients. The 56-69-year group was small, and its depth increase did not reach significance, likely because of low power. Epitopes outside the regions mutated in the B.1.351 and B.1.1.7 variants were reportedly recognized by nearly half of the unique spike-specific TCRs.

This specimen's time point label, interpreted: baseline before first vaccination. Sample treatment or condition, as interpreted from the label and publication: meningococcal conjugate vaccine given as trial control. Vaccinee samples came from UK trials COV001 and COV002, including a single-blind randomized controlled phase 2/3 trial of AZD1222 (ChAdOx1 nCoV-19) in healthy adults. Trial participant PBMC samples were collected at day 0 and day 28 after the second dose for TCRbeta chain sequencing. The CDR3 regions of human TCRbeta chains were analyzed by immunosequencing. For the original study's pipeline: TCRs in the repertoires were compared against a reference library of SARS-CoV-2-specific TCRs that had been generated with the MIRA antigen-specificity platform. Breadth meant the fraction of unique TCRs that were SARS-CoV-2-associated, whereas depth meant the fraction of total T cells that were SARS-CoV-2-associated. Using the MIRA data, each spike-specific TCR was mapped to the spike region that the TCR reacts to and placed in a CD4 or CD8 class. Log10-transformed breadth and depth values were compared by one-way ANOVA with Sidak's multiple comparisons tests. In its TCRdb copy, this immuneACCESS table keeps in-frame sequences only and misses some clones. Where compared with another copy, unresolved V genes explain less than half of these, and the others have no known cause. That table furnishes V, J and clone size, whereas the DNA furnished D and trimming. In all, the sample holds roughly 160,000 clones, and around 90% of those were seen once. Less than 4.5% of the sample belongs to the ten largest clones.

In this chain, TRBV10-3 is recombined with TRBJ2-1, with a weak D call of TRBD1 (5 bases match). This TCR was sampled from an adult in good health. The material sequenced was peripheral blood, taken on day 0 of MenACWY control vaccination. The CDR3 here reads CAIRRAEVNEQFF. The DNA sequence is as follows: TGTGCCATCCGCAGGGCAGAGGTGAATGAGCAGTTCTTC.